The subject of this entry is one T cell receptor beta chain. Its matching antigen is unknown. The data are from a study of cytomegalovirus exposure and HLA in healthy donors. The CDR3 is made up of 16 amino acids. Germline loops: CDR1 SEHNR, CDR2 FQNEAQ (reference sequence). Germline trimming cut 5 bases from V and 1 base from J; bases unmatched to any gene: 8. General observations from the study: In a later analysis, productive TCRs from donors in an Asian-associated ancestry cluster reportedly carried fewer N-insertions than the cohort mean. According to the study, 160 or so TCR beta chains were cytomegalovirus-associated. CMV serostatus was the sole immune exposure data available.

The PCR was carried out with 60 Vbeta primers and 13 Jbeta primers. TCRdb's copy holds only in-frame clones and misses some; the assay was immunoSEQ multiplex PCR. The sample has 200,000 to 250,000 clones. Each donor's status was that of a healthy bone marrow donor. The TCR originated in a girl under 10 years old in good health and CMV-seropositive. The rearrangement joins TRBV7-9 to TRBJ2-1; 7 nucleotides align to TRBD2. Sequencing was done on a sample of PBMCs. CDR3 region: CASSLNVGGSYNEQFF. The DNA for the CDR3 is TGTGCCAGCAGCCTCAATGTGGGAGGGTCCTACAATGAGCAGTTCTTC.